The 18 T cell receptor beta chains below were found in one sample sequenced in a study of blood T cell repertoires in COVID-19. Sequencing used immunoSEQ multiplex PCR; TCRdb keeps in-frame clones, though not all of them. The sample carries about 180,000 clones, 89% recorded once. The sequenced material came from PBMCs or T cells enriched from blood (not recorded which). The receptor set was obtained from a middle-aged woman with acute COVID-19.

The chain uses TRBV28 and TRBJ1-4; TRBD1 aligns across 11 bases. J was trimmed by 8 bases and V by 3 bases; bases with no gene match: 5. This CDR3 spans 15 amino acids. The germline V gene has CDR1 MDHEN and CDR2 SYDVKM. The chain's CDR3 is CASSLTGTGGEKLFF. In DNA form, the CDR3 reads TGTGCCAGCAGTTTGACCGGGACAGGGGGAGAAAAACTGTTTTTT.

The V call is TRBV5-6, the J call TRBJ1-2, with 7 bases that match TRBD1. The CDR3 totals 14 residues. V lost 3 bases, J lost 1 base, and 3 bases stayed unmatched. CDR1 and CDR2 from the germline V gene are SGHDT and YYEEEE. The CDR3, as DNA: TGTGCCAGCAGCTGGACAGGTGTTAACTATGGCTACACCTTC. Protein product: CASSWTGVNYGYTF. The variable domain in full, with the rest retrieved from reference TRBV5-6 and TRBJ1-2, is DAGVTQSPTHLIKTRGQQVTLRCSPKSGHDTVSWYQQALGQGPQFIFQYYEEEERQRGNFPDRFSGHQFPNYSSELNVNALLLGDSALYLCASSWTGVNYGYTFGSGTRLTVV.

The chain carries TRBV4-3 and TRBJ1-2; weak D call: TRBD1 (6 bases). V was trimmed by 0 bases and J by 1 base, leaving 21 bases between them. In germline, CDR1 is LGHNA, CDR2 YSLEER. The CDR3 is 19 residues long. The CDR3 reads CASSQDQAGRGTNNYGYTF. Written as DNA, the CDR3 is TGCGCCAGCAGCCAAGATCAAGCAGGGAGGGGGACCAATAACTATGGCTACACCTTC.

The rearrangement joins TRBV19 to TRBJ2-2, with a possible D match to TRBD1 (5 bases). Trimming took 5 bases from V and 8 from J, leaving 9 bases between them. CDR1 and CDR2 from the germline V gene are LNHDA and SQIVND (reference sequence). CDR3 size: 12 residues. This chain's CDR3 is CASSPRQGELFF. The CDR3 nucleotides read TGTGCCAGTAGTCCCCGACAGGGGGAGCTGTTTTTT.

This chain links TRBV29-1 with TRBJ2-4; 7 bases match TRBD2. Germline V gene sequence: CDR1 SQVTM, CDR2 ANQGSEA. The CDR3 runs to 12 residues. J gave up 8 bases and V 1 base, and 2 bases lay outside the gene matches. The CDR3 here is CSVEGGGDIQYF. Written as DNA, the CDR3 is TGCAGCGTTGAAGGGGGGGGTGACATTCAGTACTTC.

The V and J genes are TRBV12-5 and TRBJ2-1, with D maybe TRBD1 (5 bases). The V end lost 8 bases, the J end lost 4 bases, and 21 bases lay between the germline ends. Germline values: CDR1 LGHNT, CDR2 FRNRAP. The CDR3 spans 16 residues. The CDR3 coding sequence is TGTGCTAGTTCTTTCGGACACCCGCTTACATACAATGAGCAGTTCTTC. Protein: CASSFGHPLTYNEQFF.

This clone was counted a single time. V gene TRBV18 combines with J gene TRBJ2-7; 11 bases are shared with TRBD1. Germline V gene data show CDR1 as KGHSH and CDR2 as LQKENI. This CDR3 has 13 residues. The J segment lost 6 bases and the V segment lost 3 bases, leaving 1 base of the junction unmatched. Here the CDR3 DNA reads TGTGCCAGCTCACCGGGGACAGGGGGCGAGCAGTACTTC. It specifies CASSPGTGGEQYF.

In its sample, this clone was seen once. This chain joins TRBV7-3 and TRBJ2-3, with D possibly TRBD2 on 6 matching bases. The germline V and J ends were trimmed by 2 bases and 0 bases, with 6 bases remaining between them. CDR3 length: 14 amino acids. In germline, CDR1 is SGHTA, CDR2 FQGTGA. CDR3 bases: TGTGCCAGCAGCTTAGGGACTAGCACAGATACGCAGTATTTT. Amino acid sequence: CASSLGTSTDTQYF.

V is TRBV4-1 and J is TRBJ1-2; the D gene is possibly TRBD1 (6 bases). V shed 0 bases and J shed 5 bases, with 19 bases lying between them. The CDR3 extends over 17 amino acids. Germline values: CDR1 MGHRA, CDR2 YSYEKL. DNA for the CDR3: TGCGCCAGCAGCCAAGATACGACAGGACCTTACCAATATGGCTACACCTTC. Amino acid sequence: CASSQDTTGPYQYGYTF.

The chain couples TRBV4-3 to TRBJ2-7, with 8 bases fitting TRBD2. J was trimmed by 2 bases and V by 0 bases; bases with no gene match: 6. Germline CDR1 reads LGHNA; CDR2 reads YSLEER. This CDR3 contains 16 residues. The CDR3 DNA sequence: TGCGCCAGCAGCCAAGAGTTTAGCGGGAATACCTACGAGCAGTACTTC. This sequence encodes CASSQEFSGNTYEQYF.

V gene TRBV4-3 combines with J gene TRBJ1-1; a weak D match, TRBD1 (5 bases). From germline, CDR1 is LGHNA and CDR2 YSLEER. Trimming pared 5 bases from V and 3 bases from J, leaving 13 bases between. This CDR3 spans 14 amino acids. Written as DNA, the CDR3 is TGCGCCAGCAGCTTCGGAGCGGGGGACACTGAAGCTTTCTTT. Amino acid sequence: CASSFGAGDTEAFF.

The rearrangement uses TRBV6-5 and TRBJ1-1, with 7 bases identical to TRBD1. The CDR3 spans 13 residues. Germline V gene lookup returns CDR1 MNHEY and CDR2 SVGAGI. V gave up 10 bases and J gave up 1 base; unmatched junction bases: 6. CDR3 nucleotides: TGTGCCACCCGGGACAGCTCGAACACTGAAGCTTTCTTT. Its translation: CATRDSSNTEAFF.

The gene calls are TRBV9 and TRBJ2-4; D is unclear. Germline CDR1 is SGDLS and CDR2 is YYNGEE. The CDR3 runs to 16 residues. With 0 bases removed from V and 4 bases from J, the gap between germline ends came to 14 bases. The chain's CDR3 is CASSVDPVFSKNIQYF. The CDR3 DNA reads as TGTGCCAGCAGCGTAGACCCGGTATTCTCTAAAAACATTCAGTACTTC. Using reference TRBV9 and TRBJ2-4 for the parts outside the CDR3, the full variable domain is DSGVTQTPKHLITATGQRVTLRCSPRSGDLSVYWYQQSLDQGLQFLIQYYNGEERAKGNILERFSAQQFPDLHSELNLSSLELGDSALYFCASSVDPVFSKNIQYFGAGTRLSVL.

CDR3 amino acids: CASSPTTVPNYGYTF. CDR3 in DNA: TGTGCCAGCTCACCTACGACAGTCCCTAACTATGGCTACACCTTC. The chain is built from TRBV18 and TRBJ1-2; D is possibly TRBD1 (5 bases). Per the germline V gene, CDR1 is KGHSH and CDR2 is LQKENI. V gave up 3 bases and J gave up 0 bases, with 11 bases separating them. This CDR3 is built from 15 residues.

The rearrangement links TRBV10-3 to TRBJ1-2; 8 bases line up with TRBD1. This CDR3 is built from 14 residues. Trimming at V came to 4 bases and at J to 3 bases, leaving 4 bases not matched to a gene. The germline gives CDR1 ENHRY, CDR2 SYGVKD. The CDR3 bases are TGTGCCATCAGTGGCAGGGGGCCGGACTATGGCTACACCTTC. It yields the protein CAISGRGPDYGYTF.

The V and J genes are TRBV28 and TRBJ1-1; the match to TRBD1 covers 8 bases. V dropped 2 bases and J dropped 7; count of bases not matched to a gene: 9. Looked up from germline, CDR1 is MDHEN and CDR2 is SYDVKM. The CDR3 covers 15 residues. This CDR3 is CASSLLQGDRLEAFF. Here the CDR3 DNA reads TGTGCCAGCAGTTTACTACAGGGGGACCGCCTTGAAGCTTTCTTT.

This clone has just one count. The chain links TRBV6-4 to TRBJ2-1; the D gene is possibly TRBD2 (6 bases). This CDR3 spans 18 amino acids. The germline V and J ends were trimmed by 4 bases and 4 bases, with 23 bases remaining between them. The V gene's germline CDR1 is MRHNA and CDR2 SNTAGT. CDR3 DNA: TGTGCCAGCAGTGGCCCCCCTCGGGGGAGCGCGGGGTACAATGAGCAGTTCTTC. Residues: CASSGPPRGSAGYNEQFF.

V gene TRBV24-1 combines with J gene TRBJ1-6, with TRBD1 identical over 8 bases. Germline trimming cut 4 bases from V and 6 bases from J; bases unmatched to any gene: 10. From germline, CDR1 is KGHDR and CDR2 SFDVKD. This CDR3 is built from 17 residues. In nucleotides, the CDR3 is TGTGCCACCAGTGAACCCGGGACAGGTGTCCGTAATTCACCCCTCCACTTT. Translating gives CATSEPGTGVRNSPLHF.